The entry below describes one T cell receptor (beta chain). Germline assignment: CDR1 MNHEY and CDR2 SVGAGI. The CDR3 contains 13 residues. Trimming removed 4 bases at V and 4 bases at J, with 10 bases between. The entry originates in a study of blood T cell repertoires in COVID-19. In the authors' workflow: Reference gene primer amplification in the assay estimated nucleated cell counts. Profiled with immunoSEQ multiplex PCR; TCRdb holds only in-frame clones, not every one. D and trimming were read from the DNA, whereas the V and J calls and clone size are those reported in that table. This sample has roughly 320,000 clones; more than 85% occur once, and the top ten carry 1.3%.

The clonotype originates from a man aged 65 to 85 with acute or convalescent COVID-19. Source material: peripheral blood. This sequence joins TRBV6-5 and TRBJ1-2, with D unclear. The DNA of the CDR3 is TGTGCCAGCAGTTCCCCGGTACTCTATGGCTACACCTTC. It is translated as CASSSPVLYGYTF.